This T cell receptor (beta chain) was profiled in a study of vaccination and CD4 T cells after COVID-19. Study-level information: As a positive control, some control cultures were given a CEFX pool, while others were given an HIV-1 Nef pool or no peptide.

Oncomine TCR Beta short-read sequencing was applied to DNA from cultured CD4+ T cells. TCRdb passed the PCR reads through MiXCR, listing each CDR3 protein once. This table holds about 12,000 distinct CDR3 sequences, roughly three fifths found once. Notes on this clonotype: Its antigen is currently unknown.

The CDR3 is 14 amino acids. Trimming took 5 bases from V and 4 from J, leaving 11 bases between them. The germline CDR1 and CDR2 sequences are MDHEN and SYDVKM. Treatment noted: roughly 11-day PBMC culture with coronavirus spike peptide pools or control peptides (ViraFEST assay). ViraFEST relied on peptide pools to expand antigen-specific T cells; the TCRs were sequenced afterward. Wells that each held around 2 million PBMCs were cultured with roughly 9.8 IU/ml IL-2 and approximately 9.6 ug/ml peptide pools. The V and J genes are TRBV28 and TRBJ2-2, with TRBD1 as a possible D gene (6 bases). Sequenced input: CD4+ T cells from blood, cultured in vitro. The sequence came from a human donor who had recovered from COVID-19. In nucleotides, the CDR3 is TGTGCCAGCAGTCCAGGGGTTGGCACCGGGGAGCTGTTTTTT. Amino acids: CASSPGVGTGELFF.